This TCR beta chain was sequenced in a study of Ad26.COV2.S vaccination and SARS-CoV-2 variants. The overall study: Enrollment placed the donor in the COV1001 Ad26.COV2.S trial arm. Once or twice, 56 days apart, Ad26.COV2.S was delivered intramuscularly.

Study-wide results and limits: Post-vaccination breadth of spike-specific CD8+ and CD4+ T cell responses was reportedly substantial. Vaccinees showed greater spike-specific TCR breadth than placebo recipients.

As to treatment: over 15 received Ad26.COV2.S at low or high dose, single or two shots; about 5 received placebo; per-sample allocation not given. Vaccine and placebo recipients were sampled on day 63 after the first injection. In the case of this clone: The target antigen is unknown.

Sequenced by immunoSEQ multiplex PCR; TCRdb stores in-frame clones only, minus some. The table includes around 270,000 clones, around 90% detected once. CDR3 length equals 15 residues. The V gene's germline CDR1 is SGHRS and CDR2 YFSETQ. Between the trimmed V and J ends, which lost 0 bases and 7 bases, there was a span of 15 bases. This sequence was found in a person between 18 and 65 years old who received the Ad26.COV2.S COVID-19 vaccine or a placebo. The sequenced sample was peripheral blood, obtained in a trial of Ad26.COV2.S vaccine versus placebo. The chain employs TRBV5-1 and TRBJ2-3; D is tentatively TRBD1 or TRBD2 (6 bases each). The CDR3 is CASSLEWGAPYTQYF. CDR3 bases: TGCGCCAGCAGCTTGGAGTGGGGGGCTCCTTATACGCAGTATTTT.